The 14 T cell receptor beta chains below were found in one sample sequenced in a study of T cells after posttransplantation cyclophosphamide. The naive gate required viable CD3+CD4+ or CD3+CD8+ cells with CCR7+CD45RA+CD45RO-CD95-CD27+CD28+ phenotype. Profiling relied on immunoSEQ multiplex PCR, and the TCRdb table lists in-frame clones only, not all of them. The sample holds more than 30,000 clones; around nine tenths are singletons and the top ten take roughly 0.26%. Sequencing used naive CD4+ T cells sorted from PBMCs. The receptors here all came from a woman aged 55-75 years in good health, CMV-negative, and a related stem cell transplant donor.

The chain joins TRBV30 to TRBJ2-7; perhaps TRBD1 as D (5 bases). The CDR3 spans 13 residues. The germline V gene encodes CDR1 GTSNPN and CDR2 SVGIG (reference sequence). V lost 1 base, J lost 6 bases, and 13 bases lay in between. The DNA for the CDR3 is TGTGCCTGGAGTGACACTCCTGGGGCCGAGCAGTACTTC. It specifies CAWSDTPGAEQYF.

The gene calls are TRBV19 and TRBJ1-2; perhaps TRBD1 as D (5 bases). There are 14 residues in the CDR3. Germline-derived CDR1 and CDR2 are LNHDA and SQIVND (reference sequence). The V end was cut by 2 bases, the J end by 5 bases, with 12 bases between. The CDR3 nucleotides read TGTGCCAGTAGTATAAATAGTCAGGGATATGGCTACACCTTC. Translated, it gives CASSINSQGYGYTF.

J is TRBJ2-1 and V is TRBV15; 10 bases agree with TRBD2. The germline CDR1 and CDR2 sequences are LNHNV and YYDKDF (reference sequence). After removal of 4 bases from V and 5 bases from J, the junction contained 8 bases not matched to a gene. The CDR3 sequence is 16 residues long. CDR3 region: CATSIGTSVDHNEQFF. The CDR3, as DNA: TGTGCCACCAGCATAGGGACTAGCGTAGACCACAATGAGCAGTTCTTC.

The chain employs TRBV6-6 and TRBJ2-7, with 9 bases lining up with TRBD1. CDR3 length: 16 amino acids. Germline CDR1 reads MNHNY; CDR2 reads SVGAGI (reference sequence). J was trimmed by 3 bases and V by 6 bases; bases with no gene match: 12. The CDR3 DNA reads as TGTGCCAGCAGACAGGCACTCCGGGACAGGGTCTACGAGCAGTACTTC. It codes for CASRQALRDRVYEQYF.

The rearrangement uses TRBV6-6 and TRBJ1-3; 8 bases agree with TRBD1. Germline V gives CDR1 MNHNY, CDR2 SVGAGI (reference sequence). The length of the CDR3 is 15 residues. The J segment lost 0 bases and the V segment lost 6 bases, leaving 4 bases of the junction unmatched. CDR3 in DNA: TGTGCCAGCAGCTCTACAGGGGGCTCTGGAAACACCATATATTTT. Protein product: CASSSTGGSGNTIYF.

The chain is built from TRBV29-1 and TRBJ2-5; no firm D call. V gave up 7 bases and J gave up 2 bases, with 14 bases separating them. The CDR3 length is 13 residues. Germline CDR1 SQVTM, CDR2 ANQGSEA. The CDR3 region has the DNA TGCAGCGCCGAGTTGGTAATTCAAGAGACCCAGTACTTC. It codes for CSAELVIQETQYF. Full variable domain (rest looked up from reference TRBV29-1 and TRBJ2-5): SAVISQKPSRDICQRGTSLTIQCQVDSQVTMMFWYRQQPGQSLTLIATANQGSEATYESGFVIDKFPISRPNLTFSTLTVSNMSPEDSSIYLCSAELVIQETQYFGPGTRLLVL.

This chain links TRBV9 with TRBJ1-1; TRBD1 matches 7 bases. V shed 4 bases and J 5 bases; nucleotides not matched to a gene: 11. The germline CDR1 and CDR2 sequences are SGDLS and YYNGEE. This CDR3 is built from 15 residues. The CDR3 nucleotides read TGTGCCAGCAGCCCAGTGACAGGGTTCGGAACTGAAGCTTTCTTT. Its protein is CASSPVTGFGTEAFF.

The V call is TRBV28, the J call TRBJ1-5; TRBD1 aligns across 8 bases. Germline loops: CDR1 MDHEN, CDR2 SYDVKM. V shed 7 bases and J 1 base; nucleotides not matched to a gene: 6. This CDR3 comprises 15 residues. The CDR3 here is CASTFDRGSNQPQHF. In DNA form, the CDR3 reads TGTGCCAGCACCTTCGACAGGGGAAGCAATCAGCCCCAGCATTTT.

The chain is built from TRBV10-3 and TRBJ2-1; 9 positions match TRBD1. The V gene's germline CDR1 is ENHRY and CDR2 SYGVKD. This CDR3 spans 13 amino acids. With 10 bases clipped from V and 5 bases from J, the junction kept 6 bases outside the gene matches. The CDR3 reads CAKGQGPNNEQFF. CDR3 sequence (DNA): TGTGCCAAAGGACAGGGGCCAAACAATGAGCAGTTCTTC.

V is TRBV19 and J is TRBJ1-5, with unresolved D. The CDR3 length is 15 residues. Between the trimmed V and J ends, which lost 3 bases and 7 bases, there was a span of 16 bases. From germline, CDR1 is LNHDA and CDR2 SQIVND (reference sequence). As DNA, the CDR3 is TGTGCCAGTAGTATTATCGGGAAAGAAGGCCAGCCCCAGCATTTT. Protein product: CASSIIGKEGQPQHF.

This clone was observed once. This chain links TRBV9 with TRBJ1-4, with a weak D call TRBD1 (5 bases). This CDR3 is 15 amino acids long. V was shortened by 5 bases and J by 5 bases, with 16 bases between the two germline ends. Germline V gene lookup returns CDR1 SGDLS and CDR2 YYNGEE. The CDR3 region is CASRGLWDGNEKLFF. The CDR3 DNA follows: TGTGCCAGCAGGGGACTCTGGGACGGGAATGAAAAACTGTTTTTT.

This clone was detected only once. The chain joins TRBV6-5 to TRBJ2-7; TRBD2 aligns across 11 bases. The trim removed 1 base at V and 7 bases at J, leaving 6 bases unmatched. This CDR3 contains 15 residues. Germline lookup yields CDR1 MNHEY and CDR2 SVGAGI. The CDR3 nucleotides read TGTGCCAGCAGTTACTTTACTAGCGGGAGAGGGGAGCAGTACTTC. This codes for CASSYFTSGRGEQYF.

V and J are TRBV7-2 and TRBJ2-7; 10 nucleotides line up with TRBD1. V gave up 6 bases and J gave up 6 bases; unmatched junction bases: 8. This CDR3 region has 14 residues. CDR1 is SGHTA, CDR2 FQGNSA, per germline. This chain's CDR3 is CASSFPDRGGEQYF. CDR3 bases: TGTGCCAGCAGTTTCCCGGACAGGGGGGGCGAGCAGTACTTC.

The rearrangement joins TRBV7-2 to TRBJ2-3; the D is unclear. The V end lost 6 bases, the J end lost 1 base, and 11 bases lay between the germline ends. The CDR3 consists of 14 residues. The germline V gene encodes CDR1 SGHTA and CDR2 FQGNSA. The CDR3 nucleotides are TGTGCCAGCAGGATCAGCAGCGGCACAGATACGCAGTATTTT. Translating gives CASRISSGTDTQYF.